Each of the 32 T cell receptor beta chains below was sequenced from the same sample in a study of neoadjuvant anti-PD-1 for oral cavity cancer. Data came from immunoSEQ multiplex PCR; TCRdb stores just in-frame clones and leaves some out. The sample has around 5,700 clones, about 57% seen once. Time point of the sample: after neoadjuvant nivolumab, at surgical resection. The sample was tumor tissue, taken after nivolumab (anti-PD-1) treatment. These TCRs come from a person between 35 and 79 years old with oral cavity squamous cell carcinoma.

The V and J genes are TRBV29-1 and TRBJ1-2; D not resolved. The germline V gene encodes CDR1 SQVTM and CDR2 ANQGSEA. Trimming shortened V by 5 bases and J by 4 bases, and 11 bases separated the two germline ends. CDR3 length equals 12 residues. CDR3 nucleotide sequence: TGCAGCGTTCCTCGAGGTTCCTATGGCTACACCTTC. Translating gives CSVPRGSYGYTF.

This clone was picked up a small number of times. V usage is TRBV6-5 and J usage is TRBJ2-3; D ambiguous. The V end was cut by 0 bases, the J end by 4 bases, with 5 bases between. The CDR3 is 13 amino acids. CDR1 is MNHEY and CDR2 is SVGAGI in the germline V gene. CDR3 in DNA: TGTGCCAGCAGTTACTCGAAGTCAGATACGCAGTATTTT. This codes for CASSYSKSDTQYF.

This clone occurred a few times. CDR3 protein: CASSSTGGHYGYTF. CDR3 DNA: TGCGCCAGCAGCTCGACAGGGGGCCACTATGGCTACACCTTC. The genes are TRBV5-1 and TRBJ1-2; TRBD1 matches 10 bases. CDR3 length: 14 residues. V shed 3 bases, J shed 3 bases, and the junction held 2 bases outside the gene matches. The germline gives CDR1 SGHRS, CDR2 YFSETQ.

This clone was detected only once. The chain joins TRBV7-7 to TRBJ2-5; 8 positions match TRBD1. The germline gives CDR1 SSHAT, CDR2 FNYEAQ (reference sequence). V dropped 3 bases and J dropped 5; count of bases not matched to a gene: 8. This CDR3 is 15 amino acids long. The DNA of the CDR3 is TGTGCCAGCAGCTTCGGGCAGGGGGCGCGGGAGACCCAGTACTTC. It codes for CASSFGQGARETQYF.

In nucleotides, the CDR3 is TGTGCCAGCAACTTCTTGGGCAAGGGGGACACTGAGCAGTTCTTC. It is translated as CASNFLGKGDTEQFF. V gene TRBV6-1 combines with J gene TRBJ2-1, with D perhaps TRBD1 (6 bases). The germline V gene encodes CDR1 MNHNS and CDR2 SASEGT. V was cut by 7 bases and J by 9 bases, with 22 bases left in between. This CDR3 spans 15 amino acids.

This chain links TRBV6-6 with TRBJ1-2, with D possibly TRBD1 on 5 matching bases. CDR3 length: 13 residues. Germline V gives CDR1 MNHNY, CDR2 SVGAGI (reference sequence). The V and J ends lost 2 bases and 2 bases respectively, with 6 bases between them. The CDR3 region has the DNA TGTGCCAGCAGTTACCGGACAAACTATGGCTACACCTTC. Translation: CASSYRTNYGYTF.

The chain carries TRBV6-4 and TRBJ2-2; TRBD1 matches 9 bases. The CDR3 covers 16 residues. V lost 5 bases to trimming and J lost 3 bases; unmatched junction nucleotides: 7. Germline assignment: CDR1 MRHNA and CDR2 SNTAGT. CDR3 sequence: CASSFTGGADTGELFF. CDR3 nucleotide sequence: TGTGCCAGCAGTTTTACAGGGGGCGCAGACACCGGGGAGCTGTTTTTT.

The chain has TRBV27 and TRBJ2-7; 9 nucleotides align to TRBD1. The CDR3 totals 15 residues. Germline CDR1 and CDR2: MNHEY and SMNVEV (reference sequence). Trimming removed 5 bases from V and 2 bases from J; junction bases left unmatched: 7. DNA of the CDR3: TGTGCCAGCAGTCAGCAGACAGGGGGTACCTACGAGCAGTACTTC. This translates into CASSQQTGGTYEQYF.

The chain uses TRBV20-1 and TRBJ2-1; 7 bases fit TRBD1. The CDR3 runs to 11 residues. Germline CDR1 is DFQATT and CDR2 is SNEGSKA (reference sequence). With V trimmed by 5 bases and J by 14 bases, 9 bases remained unmatched. DNA for the CDR3: TGCAGTGCTCGTAAGGGACAGTTCGAGTTCTTC. Its protein is CSARKGQFEFF.

This clone was observed a handful of times. The V and J genes are TRBV5-1 and TRBJ2-1; perhaps D is TRBD1 or TRBD2 (6 bases each). With 0 bases removed from V and 7 bases from J, the gap between germline ends came to 11 bases. The CDR3 extends over 14 amino acids. The germline V gene encodes CDR1 SGHRS and CDR2 YFSETQ. The CDR3 loop is CASSLASGANEQFF. CDR3 DNA: TGCGCCAGCAGCTTGGCCTCGGGGGCAAATGAGCAGTTCTTC.

V is TRBV6-1 and J is TRBJ2-1, with 9 positions matching TRBD1. V trimming: 8 bases; J trimming: 4 bases; junction bases outside the gene matches: 9. The CDR3 is made up of 15 amino acids. CDR1 MNHNS and CDR2 SASEGT come from the germline V gene. CDR3 loop: CASASGTGTYNEQFF. The CDR3 DNA reads TGTGCCAGCGCATCCGGGACAGGGACTTACAATGAGCAGTTCTTC.

The V and J genes are TRBV16 and TRBJ2-1, with D perhaps assigned TRBD1 or TRBD2 (5 bases each). Germline values: CDR1 KGHSY, CDR2 FQNENV. The V end was cut by 3 bases, the J end by 5 bases, with 11 bases between. The CDR3 is 14 amino acids. CDR3 nucleotide sequence: TGTGCCAGCAGCCAGGGGGTATTCAACAATGAGCAGTTCTTC. It is translated as CASSQGVFNNEQFF.

J is TRBJ2-2 and V is TRBV5-1; the D gene is possibly TRBD1 (7 bases). The CDR3 is made up of 15 amino acids. The V end was cut by 1 base, the J end by 3 bases, with 10 bases between. CDR1 and CDR2 from the germline V gene are SGHRS and YFSETQ. The chain's CDR3 is CASSLPGGYTGELFF. CDR3 coding DNA: TGCGCCAGCAGCTTGCCAGGGGGGTACACCGGGGAGCTGTTTTTT.

The CDR3: CASSPLSGRASNEQFF. CDR3 DNA sequence: TGTGCCAGCTCACCACTGTCCGGGAGGGCCTCAAATGAGCAGTTCTTC. This rearrangement joins TRBV18 to TRBJ2-1, with 8 bases aligning to TRBD2. The trim removed 1 base at V and 7 bases at J, leaving 9 bases unmatched. Germline V CDR1 and CDR2: KGHSH, LQKENI. CDR3 length equals 16 residues.

The chain carries TRBV6-6 and TRBJ1-1, with a possible D match to TRBD1 (5 bases). The V end lost 6 bases, the J end lost 1 base, and 9 bases lay between the germline ends. The CDR3 has 13 amino acids. CDR1 and CDR2 (germline): MNHNY, SVGAGI (reference sequence). The CDR3 reads CASRPGQNTEAFF. The CDR3, as DNA: TGTGCCAGCAGGCCTGGACAGAACACTGAAGCTTTCTTT.

The V gene is TRBV15, the J gene TRBJ1-5; TRBD1 matches 11 bases. The CDR3 runs to 18 residues. Per the germline V gene, CDR1 is LNHNV and CDR2 is YYDKDF (reference sequence). Trimming at V came to 1 base and at J to 0 bases, leaving 5 bases not matched to a gene. CDR3 protein: CATSRGTGGHASNQPQHF. CDR3 sequence (DNA): TGTGCCACCAGCAGAGGGACAGGGGGCCACGCTAGCAATCAGCCCCAGCATTTT.

J is TRBJ2-1 and V is TRBV7-7, with 12 bases identical to TRBD2. The CDR3 contains 15 residues. Germline V lookup: CDR1 SSHAT, CDR2 FNYEAQ (reference sequence). V trimming: 4 bases; J trimming: 7 bases; junction bases outside the gene matches: 5. As DNA, the CDR3 is TGTGCCAGCAGCTCTAGCGGGGGGGCCCAAAATGAGCAGTTCTTC. Its translation: CASSSSGGAQNEQFF. The entire variable domain, with the rest obtained from reference TRBV7-7 and TRBJ2-1, is as follows: GAGVSQSPRYKVTKRGQDVTLRCDPISSHATLYWYQQALGQGPEFLTYFNYEAQPDKSGLPSDRFSAERPEGSISTLTIQRTEQRDSAMYRCASSSSGGAQNEQFFGPGTRLTVL.

V is TRBV5-4 and J is TRBJ1-1, with unresolved D. Germline V gene sequence: CDR1 SGHNT, CDR2 YYREEE (reference sequence). Trimming cost V 0 bases and J 0 bases, with 9 bases left between them. The CDR3 has 15 residues. CDR3 region: CASSLVPGLNTEAFF. DNA for the CDR3: TGTGCCAGCAGCTTGGTCCCGGGATTGAACACTGAAGCTTTCTTT.

CDR3 protein: CASSSRRQGAGDVYTF. As DNA, the CDR3 is TGTGCCAGCAGCTCCAGAAGACAGGGGGCAGGTGACGTCTACACCTTC. The J gene is TRBJ1-2, the V gene TRBV7-8; TRBD1 aligns across 10 bases. The CDR3 runs 16 residues. Germline assignment: CDR1 SGHVS and CDR2 FQNEAQ. The junction had 15 bases not matched to a gene; V was cut back by 4 bases and J by 10 bases.

This clone has a single count. The V and J genes are TRBV7-2 and TRBJ2-7; the D gene is possibly TRBD2 (7 bases). CDR1 and CDR2 (germline): SGHTA, FQGNSA. V was cut by 6 bases and J by 3 bases, with 24 bases left in between. This CDR3 is built from 17 residues. Here the CDR3 DNA reads TGTGCCAGCAGTTTACTGAGGGGGGGCAGGGGTCACTACGAGCAGTACTTC. Amino acid sequence: CASSLLRGGRGHYEQYF. Based on the CDR3 plus reference TRBV7-2 and TRBJ2-7, the full variable domain is GAGVSQSPSNKVTEKGKDVELRCDPISGHTALYWYRQSLGQGLEFLIYFQGNSAPDKSGLPSDRFSAERTGGSVSTLTIQRTQQEDSAVYLCASSLLRGGRGHYEQYFGPGTRLTVT.

The V call is TRBV10-1, the J call TRBJ1-1; D is possibly TRBD1 (6 bases). This CDR3 comprises 13 residues. From germline, CDR1 is WNHNN and CDR2 SYGVQD (reference sequence). With 2 bases removed from V and 11 bases from J, the gap between germline ends came to 15 bases. This CDR3 is CASSEIQGLPAFF. The CDR3 bases are TGCGCCAGCAGTGAGATACAGGGTCTCCCTGCTTTCTTT.

This chain uses TRBV19 with TRBJ1-5; 10 bases are a match to TRBD1. J was trimmed by 11 bases and V by 4 bases; bases with no gene match: 2. Germline V gene lookup returns CDR1 LNHDA and CDR2 SQIVND (reference sequence). The CDR3 runs to 12 residues. For the CDR3, the DNA is TGTGCCAGTAGTAGACAGGGGGCTACCCAGCATTTT. Translating it yields CASSRQGATQHF. Full variable domain (rest looked up from reference TRBV19 and TRBJ1-5): DGGITQSPKYLFRKEGQNVTLSCEQNLNHDAMYWYRQDPGQGLRLIYYSQIVNDFQKGDIAEGYSVSREKKESFPLTVTSAQKNPTAFYLCASSRQGATQHFGDGTRLSIL.

The chain employs TRBV7-9 and TRBJ2-6; unclear D gene. Germline V CDR1 and CDR2: SEHNR, FQNEAQ (reference sequence). CDR3 length equals 15 residues. The germline V and J ends were trimmed by 2 bases and 2 bases, with 7 bases remaining between them. The CDR3 loop is CASSLMGTGANVLTF. In nucleotides, the CDR3 is TGTGCCAGCAGCTTAATGGGAACTGGGGCCAACGTCCTGACTTTC.

V and J are TRBV10-2 and TRBJ2-2; a weak D match, TRBD2 (6 bases). Trimming cost V 7 bases and J 5 bases, with 11 bases left between them. Germline V gene data show CDR1 as WSHSY and CDR2 as SAAADI. This CDR3 contains 13 residues. CDR3 sequence: CASKGGRTGELFF. CDR3 bases: TGCGCCAGCAAGGGAGGAAGAACCGGGGAGCTGTTTTTT.

V gene TRBV7-3 combines with J gene TRBJ2-5, with 9 bases aligning to TRBD1. Germline CDR1 is SGHTA and CDR2 is FQGTGA. The CDR3 is 15 residues long. Germline trimming cut 1 base from V and 5 bases from J; bases unmatched to any gene: 5. In nucleotides, the CDR3 is TGTGCCAGCAGCTTAAGAACAGGGGGCTGGGAGACCCAGTACTTC. This sequence encodes CASSLRTGGWETQYF.

The chain employs TRBV5-6 and TRBJ1-1, with D hard to call. The germline V gene encodes CDR1 SGHDT and CDR2 YYEEEE. The CDR3 extends over 12 amino acids. Trimming shortened V by 4 bases and J by 6 bases, and 10 bases separated the two germline ends. The CDR3 nucleotides are TGTGCCAGCAGCCTGCGACCGTCTGAAGCTTTCTTT. Translated, it gives CASSLRPSEAFF.

The sample holds a few counts of this clone. The chain carries TRBV28 and TRBJ1-3; 9 bases are shared with TRBD1. The CDR3 loop spans 13 amino acids. Germline CDR1 is MDHEN and CDR2 is SYDVKM. Losses at the gene ends were 6 bases for V and 8 bases for J; bases not matched to a gene: 5. CDR3 amino acids: CASRRQGGHTIYF. CDR3 bases: TGTGCCAGCAGGAGACAGGGGGGACACACCATATATTTT.

Here the CDR3 reads CASSSLPGSGYGYTF. CDR3 sequence (DNA): TGTGCCAGCAGTTCTCTCCCGGGGTCGGGCTATGGCTACACCTTC. This rearrangement joins TRBV28 to TRBJ1-2; no reliable D call. Between the trimmed V and J ends, which lost 4 bases and 4 bases, there was a span of 16 bases. This CDR3 has 15 residues. Germline-derived CDR1 and CDR2 are MDHEN and SYDVKM.

By share, this clone ranks as medium-sized. In the same sample, other DNA sequences code for this CDR3. The chain joins TRBV10-3 to TRBJ2-3, with D possibly TRBD1 on 6 matching bases. V lost 0 bases, J lost 3 bases, and 10 bases lay in between. The CDR3 runs to 15 residues. Per germline, CDR1 ENHRY and CDR2 SYGVKD. CDR3 in DNA: TGTGCCATCAGTGAGTCCGGCAGGGGAACAGATACGCAGTATTTT. Translating it yields CAISESGRGTDTQYF.

The rearrangement joins TRBV6-5 to TRBJ1-5; no clear D gene. Germline V CDR1 and CDR2: MNHEY, SVGAGI. V lost 6 bases to trimming and J lost 7 bases, with 16 bases between them. This CDR3 comprises 14 residues. CDR3 region: CASRPGPTGQPQHF. As DNA, the CDR3 is TGTGCCAGCAGGCCGGGTCCGACCGGGCAGCCCCAGCATTTT.

The rearrangement uses TRBV2 and TRBJ2-5, with TRBD1 matching over 8 bases. The germline V gene has CDR1 SNHLY and CDR2 FYNNEI. CDR3 size: 13 residues. V lost 7 bases to trimming and J lost 5 bases; unmatched junction nucleotides: 6. DNA for the CDR3: TGTGCCAGCATACAGGGGGAAGGGGAGACCCAGTACTTC. Translation: CASIQGEGETQYF.

The V gene is TRBV5-1, the J gene TRBJ2-1; 7 nucleotides line up with TRBD2. The V and J ends lost 1 base and 5 bases, in that order; junction bases with no gene match: 6. Germline CDR1 and CDR2: SGHRS and YFSETQ. The CDR3 runs to 15 residues. CDR3 loop: CASSLTSGANNEQFF. In nucleotides, the CDR3 is TGCGCCAGCAGCTTGACCAGCGGGGCAAACAATGAGCAGTTCTTC.